This T cell receptor beta chain was obtained from a study of T cell responses to AZD1222 COVID-19 vaccine. Study results and limitations: There were vaccine-associated CD4 TCRs across spike, dominant at 160-218 and 743-854. Females outnumbered males among donors, who were mostly white British; clonal diversity was possibly underestimated.

Measured with immunoSEQ multiplex PCR; TCRdb has only the in-frame clones, and not every one. The sample has 100,000 to 150,000 clones; around nine tenths are singletons. Turning to this clone: Its target is unknown.

Germline CDR1 reads SGHVS; CDR2 reads FQNEAQ. Unmatched junction bases numbered 3, after V lost 1 base and J lost 3 bases. The CDR3 loop spans 15 amino acids. The TCR was taken from an adult in good health. The chain is built from TRBV7-8 and TRBJ1-2, with 9 bases fitting TRBD1. Source: peripheral blood, taken on day 0 of AZD1222 vaccination. Written as DNA, the CDR3 is TGTGCCAGCAGCTTAGTGGACAGGGGTGACTATGGCTACACCTTC. Translating it yields CASSLVDRGDYGYTF.